These T cell receptor beta chains were read from a single sample in a study of CD8 T cells in ankylosing spondylitis. One entry per CDR3 protein results from TCRdb running MiXCR on the 5' RACE reads. Of more than 150,000 distinct CDR3 sequences listed, 18% are singletons. The sample taken for sequencing was blood, either unsorted or a sorted T cell fraction (not recorded which). The receptors were gathered from a male donor aged 10-30 years with ankylosing spondylitis or in good health (not recorded which). Both conserved end residues are part of each CDR3. Each record gives: V gene, clone size, J gene, D gene, CDR3 DNA, CDR3 protein. The D gene is left open where the match is weak. A row's size may be missing; if present it is once, few, many or a size class.

>TRBV20-1|many|TRBJ2-5|.
TGCAGTGCTAGAGGACGACCGCGCCGGGTAGGGGAGACCCAGTACTTC
CSARGRPRRVGETQYF
>TRBV6-5|many|TRBJ2-3|TRBD1
TGTGCCAGCAGCCCCTGGCCGGGACAGGGGGGAGATACGCAGTATTTT
CASSPWPGQGGDTQYF
>TRBV12-3/TRBV12-4|many|TRBJ2-1|.
TGTGCCAGCAGTTTTAACCCCGGAGCTGAGCAGTTCTTC
CASSFNPGAEQFF
>TRBV14|many|TRBJ2-2|TRBD2
TGTGCCAGCAGCCAATTCTTGATCACCGGGACTAGCGGGAGGAACACCGGGGAGCTGTTTTTT
CASSQFLITGTSGRNTGELFF
>TRBV12-3/TRBV12-4|many|TRBJ1-1|TRBD1
TGTGCCAGCAGTCCACGACAGGGCAACACTGAAGCTTTCTTT
CASSPRQGNTEAFF
>TRBV4-1|.|TRBJ2-1|.
TGCGCCAGCAGCCAAGATGGCGGGAACTCCTACAATGAGCAGTTCTTC
CASSQDGGNSYNEQFF
>TRBV5-1|many|TRBJ2-7|TRBD1
TGCGCCAGCAGCCAGTCCGGGACAGGGTACGAGCAGTACTTC
CASSQSGTGYEQYF
>TRBV29-1|many|TRBJ2-1|TRBD2
TGCAGCGGCACCTTACTAGCGGGAGTTAATGAGCAGTTCTTC
CSGTLLAGVNEQFF
>TRBV7-2|many|TRBJ2-3|TRBD2
TGTGCCAGCAGCGTTATTAGCGGGAGGTGGGATACGCAGTATTTT
CASSVISGRWDTQYF
>TRBV5-1|.|TRBJ2-2|.
TGCGCCAGCAGCTTGGCTGCAGGGGCATACACCGGGGAGCTGTTTTTT
CASSLAAGAYTGELFF
>TRBV12-3/TRBV12-4|many|TRBJ2-2|TRBD2
TGTGCTACTAGCGATAGTACCGGGGAGCTGTTTTTT
CATSDSTGELFF
>TRBV5-1|many|TRBJ1-1|.
TGCGCCAGCAGCTTGGCCTGGGGGCTGAACACTGAAGCTTTCTTT
CASSLAWGLNTEAFF
>TRBV7-8|many|TRBJ2-7|.
TGTGCCAGCAGCTTAGCGAGCGGAAGCTCCTACGAGCAGTACTTC
CASSLASGSSYEQYF
>TRBV4-2|many|TRBJ2-1|.
TGTGCCAGCAGCCAAGTGGATAGGGTACGACTAGTGCCCTACAATGAGCAGTTCTTC
CASSQVDRVRLVPYNEQFF